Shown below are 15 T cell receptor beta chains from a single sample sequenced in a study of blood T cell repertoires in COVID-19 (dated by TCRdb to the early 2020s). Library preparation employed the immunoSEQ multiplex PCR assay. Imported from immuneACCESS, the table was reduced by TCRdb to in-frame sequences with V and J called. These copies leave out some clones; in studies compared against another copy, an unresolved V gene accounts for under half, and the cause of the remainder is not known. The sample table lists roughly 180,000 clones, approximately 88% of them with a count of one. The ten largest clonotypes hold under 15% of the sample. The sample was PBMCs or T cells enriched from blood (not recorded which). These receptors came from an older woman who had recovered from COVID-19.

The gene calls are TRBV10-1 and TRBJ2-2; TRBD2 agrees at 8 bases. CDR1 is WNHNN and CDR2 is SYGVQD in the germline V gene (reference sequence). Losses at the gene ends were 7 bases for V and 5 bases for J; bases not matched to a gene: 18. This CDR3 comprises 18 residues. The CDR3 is CASTPTGGGSVTTGELFF. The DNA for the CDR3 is TGCGCCAGCACCCCCACCGGGGGGGGGTCGGTTACTACCGGGGAGCTGTTTTTT.

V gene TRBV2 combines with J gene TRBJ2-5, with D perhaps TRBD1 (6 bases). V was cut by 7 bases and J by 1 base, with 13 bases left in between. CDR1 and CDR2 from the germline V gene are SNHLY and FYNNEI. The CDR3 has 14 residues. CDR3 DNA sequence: TGTGCCAGCACCGAACAGGGCCTCCAAGAGACCCAGTACTTC. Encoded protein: CASTEQGLQETQYF.

The CDR3 bases are TGTGCCAGCAGCATGGGAGGGCTCTACGAGCAGTACTTC. It translates to CASSMGGLYEQYF. This chain links TRBV9 with TRBJ2-7, with 7 bases that match TRBD2. Germline CDR1 reads SGDLS; CDR2 reads YYNGEE. This CDR3 region has 13 residues. After removal of 4 bases from V and 3 bases from J, the junction contained 4 bases not matched to a gene.

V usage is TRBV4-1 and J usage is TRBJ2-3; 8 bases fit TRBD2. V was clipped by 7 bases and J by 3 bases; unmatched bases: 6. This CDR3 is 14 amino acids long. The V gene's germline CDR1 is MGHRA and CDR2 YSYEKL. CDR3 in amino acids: CASTERGPTDTQYF. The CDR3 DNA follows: TGCGCCAGCACCGAGCGGGGGCCTACAGATACGCAGTATTTT.

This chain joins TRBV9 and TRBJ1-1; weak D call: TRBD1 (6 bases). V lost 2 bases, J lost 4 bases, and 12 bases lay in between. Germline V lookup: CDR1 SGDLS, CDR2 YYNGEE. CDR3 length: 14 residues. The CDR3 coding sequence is TGTGCCAGCAGCGTTAGGGGGGAGGGCACTGAAGCTTTCTTT. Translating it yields CASSVRGEGTEAFF. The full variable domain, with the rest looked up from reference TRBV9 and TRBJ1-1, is DSGVTQTPKHLITATGQRVTLRCSPRSGDLSVYWYQQSLDQGLQFLIQYYNGEERAKGNILERFSAQQFPDLHSELNLSSLELGDSALYFCASSVRGEGTEAFFGQGTRLTVV.

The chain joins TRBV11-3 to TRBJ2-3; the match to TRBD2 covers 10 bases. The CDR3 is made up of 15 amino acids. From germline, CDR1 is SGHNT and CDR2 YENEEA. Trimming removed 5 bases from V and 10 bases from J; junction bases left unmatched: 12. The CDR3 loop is CASSLSGGQTGAQYF. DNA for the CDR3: TGTGCCAGCAGCCTTAGCGGGGGGCAAACAGGGGCGCAGTATTTT.

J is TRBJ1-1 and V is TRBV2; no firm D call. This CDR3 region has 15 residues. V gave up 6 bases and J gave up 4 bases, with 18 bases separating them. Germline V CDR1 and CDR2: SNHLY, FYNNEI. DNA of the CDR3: TGTGCCAGCAGAACTGCAGACGGGGTGGCCACTGAAGCTTTCTTT. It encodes CASRTADGVATEAFF. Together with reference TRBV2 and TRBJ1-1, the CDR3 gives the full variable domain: EPEVTQTPSHQVTQMGQEVILRCVPISNHLYFYWYRQILGQKVEFLVSFYNNEISEKSEIFDDQFSVERPDGSNFTLKIRSTKLEDSAMYFCASRTADGVATEAFFGQGTRLTVV.

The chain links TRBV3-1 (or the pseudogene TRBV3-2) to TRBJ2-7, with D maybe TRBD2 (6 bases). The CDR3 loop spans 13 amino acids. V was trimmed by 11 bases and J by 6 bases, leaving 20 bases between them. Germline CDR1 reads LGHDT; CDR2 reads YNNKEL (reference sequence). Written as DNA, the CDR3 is TGTGCCGCTGCGGGGACCGGGGGTGCCGAGCAGTACTTC. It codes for CAAAGTGGAEQYF.

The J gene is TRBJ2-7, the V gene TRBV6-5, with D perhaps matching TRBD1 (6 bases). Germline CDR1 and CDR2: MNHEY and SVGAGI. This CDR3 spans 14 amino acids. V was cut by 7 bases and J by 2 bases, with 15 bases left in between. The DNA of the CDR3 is TGTGCCAGCACCAGGACAGCGAAGACCTACGAGCAGTACTTC. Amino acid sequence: CASTRTAKTYEQYF.

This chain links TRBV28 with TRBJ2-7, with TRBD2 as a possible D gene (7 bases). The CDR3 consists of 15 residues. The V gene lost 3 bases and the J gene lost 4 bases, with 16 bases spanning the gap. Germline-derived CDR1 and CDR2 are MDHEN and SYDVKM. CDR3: CASSFGGAETYEQYF. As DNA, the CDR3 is TGTGCCAGCAGTTTTGGGGGGGCAGAAACTTACGAGCAGTACTTC.

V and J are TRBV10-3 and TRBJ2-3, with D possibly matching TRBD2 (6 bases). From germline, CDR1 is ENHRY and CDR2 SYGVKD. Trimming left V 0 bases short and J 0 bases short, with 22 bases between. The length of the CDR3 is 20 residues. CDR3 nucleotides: TGTGCCATCAGTGAGTCGTGGCAGGGAGGCGGGATGAGGAGCACAGATACGCAGTATTTT. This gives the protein CAISESWQGGGMRSTDTQYF.

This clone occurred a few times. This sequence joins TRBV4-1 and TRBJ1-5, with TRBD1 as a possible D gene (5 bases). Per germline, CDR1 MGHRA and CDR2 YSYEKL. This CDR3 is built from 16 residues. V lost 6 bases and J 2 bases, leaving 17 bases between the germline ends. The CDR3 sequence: CASRQFLTVGNQPQHF. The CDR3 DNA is TGCGCCAGCAGGCAATTCTTGACAGTCGGCAATCAGCCCCAGCATTTT.

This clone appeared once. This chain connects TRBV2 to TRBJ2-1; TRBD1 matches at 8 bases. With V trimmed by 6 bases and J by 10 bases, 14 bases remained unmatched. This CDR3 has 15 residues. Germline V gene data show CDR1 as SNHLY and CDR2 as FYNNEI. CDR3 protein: CASSYGQGAQGEQFF. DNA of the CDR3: TGTGCCAGCAGCTACGGACAGGGCGCCCAGGGGGAGCAGTTCTTC.

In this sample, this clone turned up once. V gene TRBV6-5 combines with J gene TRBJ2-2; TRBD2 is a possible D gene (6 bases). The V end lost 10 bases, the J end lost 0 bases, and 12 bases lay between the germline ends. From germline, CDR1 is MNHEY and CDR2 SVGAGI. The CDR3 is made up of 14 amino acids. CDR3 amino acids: CATRTGANTGELFF. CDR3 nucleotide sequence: TGTGCCACCCGGACGGGGGCGAACACCGGGGAGCTGTTTTTT.

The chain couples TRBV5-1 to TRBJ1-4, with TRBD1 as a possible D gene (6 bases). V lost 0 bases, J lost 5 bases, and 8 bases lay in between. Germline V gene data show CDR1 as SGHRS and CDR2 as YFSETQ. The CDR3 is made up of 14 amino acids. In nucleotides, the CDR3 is TGCGCCAGCAGCTTGGGAGGACAGAATGAAAAACTGTTTTTT. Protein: CASSLGGQNEKLFF.